This TCR beta chain was captured by sequencing in a study of response to subunit inactivated influenza vaccine. Whole-study results and caveats: It was the authors' suggestion that each seasonal influenza vaccination recruits few new T cells.

CDR1 SEHNR and CDR2 FQNEAQ come from the germline V gene (reference sequence). The CDR3 has 13 amino acids. The V end lost 2 bases, the J end lost 7 bases, and 8 bases lay between the germline ends. From the RT-PCR reads, TCRdb called clonotypes with MiXCR, one entry per CDR3 protein. This sample has 800,000 or so distinct CDR3 sequences, with approximately 21% found just once. Comments on this clonotype: Its antigen is still unknown.

The receptor was isolated from a man in his fifties or sixties who received an inactivated influenza vaccine. The sequencing here drew on PBMCs from blood, taken around 5 days after vaccination. The rearrangement joins TRBV7-9 to TRBJ2-2, with D possibly being TRBD2 (5 bases). Here the CDR3 reads CASSLKGVGELFF. CDR3 sequence (DNA): TGTGCCAGCAGCTTAAAGGGAGTCGGGGAGCTGTTTTTT.